This entry describes one T cell receptor (beta chain). The antigen remains undetermined. V was shortened by 6 bases and J by 5 bases, with 5 bases between the two germline ends. Germline lookup yields CDR1 LNHDA and CDR2 SQIVND (reference sequence). This CDR3 contains 11 residues. The table came from immunoSEQ multiplex PCR; TCRdb's copy has only in-frame clones and leaves some out. The sample yields about 40,000 clones, more than 75% seen once. The sample belongs to a study of OX40 agonist ivuxolimab in advanced cancers. Whole-study context: Age averaged around 54 years (range roughly 20 to 90), and roughly 80% were male. About 44% of patients had received prior checkpoint inhibitor therapy. Study results and limitations: There was clonal expansion of CD4+ and CD8+ blood T cells by week 6 at 0.1 to 3.0 mg/kg. The average count of expanded clones was higher among CD8+ T cells than among CD4+.

The sequence was collected from an adult with an advanced solid tumor such as melanoma, head and neck, liver or kidney cancer. The sequenced sample was CD4+ or CD8+ T cells sorted from blood, obtained in a trial of the OX40 agonist ivuxolimab. The chain is built from TRBV19 and TRBJ2-1; D is uncertain. This chain's CDR3 is CASSPNNEQFF. The CDR3 DNA reads TGTGCCAGTAGCCCTAACAATGAGCAGTTCTTC.